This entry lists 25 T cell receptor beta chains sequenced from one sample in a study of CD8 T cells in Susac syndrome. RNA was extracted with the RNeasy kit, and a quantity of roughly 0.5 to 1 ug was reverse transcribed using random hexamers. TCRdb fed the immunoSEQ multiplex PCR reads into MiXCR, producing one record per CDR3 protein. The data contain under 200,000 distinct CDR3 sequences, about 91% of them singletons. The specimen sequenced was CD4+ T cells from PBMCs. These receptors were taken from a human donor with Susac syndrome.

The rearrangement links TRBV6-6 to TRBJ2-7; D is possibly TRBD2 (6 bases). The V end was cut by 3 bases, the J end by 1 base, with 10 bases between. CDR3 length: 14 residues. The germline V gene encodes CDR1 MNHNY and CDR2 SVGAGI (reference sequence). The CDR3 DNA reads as TGTGCCAGCAGTTATACGGCGGGGTCCTACGAGCAGTACTTC. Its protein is CASSYTAGSYEQYF.

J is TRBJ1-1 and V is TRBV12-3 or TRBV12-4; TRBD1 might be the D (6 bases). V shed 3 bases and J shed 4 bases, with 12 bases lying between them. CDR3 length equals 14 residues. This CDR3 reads CASSFKRGSTEAFF. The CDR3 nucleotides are TGTGCCAGCAGTTTTAAGAGGGGGTCCACTGAAGCTTTCTTT.

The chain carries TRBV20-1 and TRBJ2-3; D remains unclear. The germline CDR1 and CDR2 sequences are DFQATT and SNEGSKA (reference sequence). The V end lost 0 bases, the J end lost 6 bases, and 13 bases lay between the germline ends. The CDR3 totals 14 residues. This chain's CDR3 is CSARDRVLSDTQYF. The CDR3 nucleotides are TGCAGTGCTAGAGATAGGGTTTTGTCGGATACGCAGTATTTT.

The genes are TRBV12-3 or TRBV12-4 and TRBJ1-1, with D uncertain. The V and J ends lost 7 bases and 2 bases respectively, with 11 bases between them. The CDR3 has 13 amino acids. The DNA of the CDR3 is TGTGCCAGCAATGATCTGGGCAACACTGAAGCTTTCTTT. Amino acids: CASNDLGNTEAFF.

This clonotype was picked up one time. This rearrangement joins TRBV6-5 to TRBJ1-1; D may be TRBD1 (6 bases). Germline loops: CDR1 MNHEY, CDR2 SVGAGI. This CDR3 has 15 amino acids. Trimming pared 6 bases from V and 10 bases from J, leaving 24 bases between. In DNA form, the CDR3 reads TGTGCCAGCAGCAAAACGCCTAGGACAGACGGCGGAGCTTTCTTT. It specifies CASSKTPRTDGGAFF.

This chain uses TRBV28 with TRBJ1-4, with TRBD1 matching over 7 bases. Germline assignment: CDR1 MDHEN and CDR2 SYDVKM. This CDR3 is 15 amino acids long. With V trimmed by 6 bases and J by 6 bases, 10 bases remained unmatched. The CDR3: CASSFPDRVDEKLFF. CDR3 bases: TGTGCCAGCAGCTTTCCAGACAGGGTCGATGAAAAACTGTTTTTT. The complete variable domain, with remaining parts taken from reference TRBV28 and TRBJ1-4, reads DVKVTQSSRYLVKRTGEKVFLECVQDMDHENMFWYRQDPGLGLRLIYFSYDVKMKEKGDIPEGYSVSREKKERFSLILESASTNQTSMYLCASSFPDRVDEKLFFGSGTQLSVL.

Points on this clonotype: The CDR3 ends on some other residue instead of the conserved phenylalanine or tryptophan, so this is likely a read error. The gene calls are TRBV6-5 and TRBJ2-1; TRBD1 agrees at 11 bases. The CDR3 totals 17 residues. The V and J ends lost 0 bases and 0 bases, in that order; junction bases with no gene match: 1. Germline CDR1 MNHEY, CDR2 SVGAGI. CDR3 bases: TGTGCCAGCAGTTACTCTGGACAGGGGGCCTCCTACAATGAGCAGTTCCTC. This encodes CASSYSGQGASYNEQFL.

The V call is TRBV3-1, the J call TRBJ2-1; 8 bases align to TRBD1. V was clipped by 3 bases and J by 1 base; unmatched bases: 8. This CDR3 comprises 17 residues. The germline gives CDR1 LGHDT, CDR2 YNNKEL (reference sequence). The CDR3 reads CASSQMTTGGSYNEQFF. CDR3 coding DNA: TGTGCCAGCAGCCAGATGACTACAGGGGGATCCTACAATGAGCAGTTCTTC.

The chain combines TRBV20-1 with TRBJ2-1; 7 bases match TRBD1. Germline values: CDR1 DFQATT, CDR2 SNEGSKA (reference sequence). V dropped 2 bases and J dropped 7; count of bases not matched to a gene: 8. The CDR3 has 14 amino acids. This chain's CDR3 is CSARTRGMLNEQFF. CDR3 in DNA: TGCAGTGCTAGAACCAGGGGGATGTTGAATGAGCAGTTCTTC.

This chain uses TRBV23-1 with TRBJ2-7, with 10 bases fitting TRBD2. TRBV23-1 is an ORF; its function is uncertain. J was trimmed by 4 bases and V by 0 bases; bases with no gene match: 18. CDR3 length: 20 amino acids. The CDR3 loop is CASSQSPASGSSVYRYEQYF. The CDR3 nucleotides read TGCGCCAGCAGTCAATCCCCGGCTAGCGGGAGTTCGGTGTATCGGTACGAGCAGTACTTC.

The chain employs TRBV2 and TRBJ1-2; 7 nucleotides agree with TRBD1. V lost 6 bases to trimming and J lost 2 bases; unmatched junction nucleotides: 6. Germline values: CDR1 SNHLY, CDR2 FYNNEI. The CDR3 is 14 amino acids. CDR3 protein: CASRGDSRNYGYTF. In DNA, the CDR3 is TGTGCCAGCAGGGGGGACAGCCGAAACTATGGCTACACCTTC.

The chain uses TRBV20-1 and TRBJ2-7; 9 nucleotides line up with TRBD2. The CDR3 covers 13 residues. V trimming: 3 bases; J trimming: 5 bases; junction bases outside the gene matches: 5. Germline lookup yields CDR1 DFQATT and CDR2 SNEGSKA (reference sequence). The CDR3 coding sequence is TGCAGTGCTAGGCGGGGGGGTTTCCACGAGCAGTACTTC. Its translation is CSARRGGFHEQYF.

The CDR3 region is CASSPLTGASGANVLTF. The CDR3 DNA is TGTGCCAGCAGTCCGTTGACAGGGGCCTCTGGGGCCAACGTCCTGACTTTC. The chain carries TRBV28 and TRBJ2-6; TRBD1 aligns across 8 bases. V trimming: 5 bases; J trimming: 0 bases; junction bases outside the gene matches: 6. The CDR3 totals 17 residues. Per the germline V gene, CDR1 is MDHEN and CDR2 is SYDVKM.

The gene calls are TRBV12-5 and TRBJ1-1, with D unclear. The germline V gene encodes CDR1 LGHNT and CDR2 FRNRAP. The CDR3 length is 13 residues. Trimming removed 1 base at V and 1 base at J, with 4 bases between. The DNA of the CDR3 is TGTGCTAGTGGTTTGGCAGGGAACACTGAAGCTTTCTTT. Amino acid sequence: CASGLAGNTEAFF.

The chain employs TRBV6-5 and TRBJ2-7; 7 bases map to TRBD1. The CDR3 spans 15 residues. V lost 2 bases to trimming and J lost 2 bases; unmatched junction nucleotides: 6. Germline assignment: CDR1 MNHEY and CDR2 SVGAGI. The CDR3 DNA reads TGTGCCAGCAGTTACCCAGTAGGGACAGCCTACGAGCAGTACTTC. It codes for CASSYPVGTAYEQYF.

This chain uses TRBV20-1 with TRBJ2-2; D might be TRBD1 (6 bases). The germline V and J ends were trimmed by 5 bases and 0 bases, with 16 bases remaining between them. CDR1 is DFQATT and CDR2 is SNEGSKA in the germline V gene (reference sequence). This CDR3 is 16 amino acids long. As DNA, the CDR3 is TGCAGTGCTTTCCTACCGGGACATTCGAACACCGGGGAGCTGTTTTTT. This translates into CSAFLPGHSNTGELFF.

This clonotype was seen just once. CDR3 sequence reads: CASIPRTGSTLNTEAFF. The CDR3 DNA reads TGTGCCAGCATTCCTAGGACAGGGTCGACCTTGAACACTGAAGCTTTCTTT. The chain carries TRBV28 and TRBJ1-1; 8 positions match TRBD1. The CDR3 is made up of 17 amino acids. The germline V gene has CDR1 MDHEN and CDR2 SYDVKM. V lost 7 bases and J lost 0; bases outside the gene matches: 13.

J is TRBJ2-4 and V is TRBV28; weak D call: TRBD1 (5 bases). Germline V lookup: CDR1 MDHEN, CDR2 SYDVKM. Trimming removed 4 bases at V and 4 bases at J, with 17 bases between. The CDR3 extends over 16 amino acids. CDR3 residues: CASSSQGYYKKNIQYF. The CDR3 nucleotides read TGTGCCAGCAGTTCCCAGGGTTACTATAAAAAAAACATTCAGTACTTC. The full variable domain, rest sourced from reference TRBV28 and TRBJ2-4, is DVKVTQSSRYLVKRTGEKVFLECVQDMDHENMFWYRQDPGLGLRLIYFSYDVKMKEKGDIPEGYSVSREKKERFSLILESASTNQTSMYLCASSSQGYYKKNIQYFGAGTRLSVL.

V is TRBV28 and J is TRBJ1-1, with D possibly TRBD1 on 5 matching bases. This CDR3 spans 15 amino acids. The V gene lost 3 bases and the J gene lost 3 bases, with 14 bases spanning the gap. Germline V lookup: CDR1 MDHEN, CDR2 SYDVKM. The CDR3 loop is CASSFRAGSHTEAFF. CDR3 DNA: TGTGCCAGCAGTTTCAGGGCAGGGAGTCACACTGAAGCTTTCTTT.

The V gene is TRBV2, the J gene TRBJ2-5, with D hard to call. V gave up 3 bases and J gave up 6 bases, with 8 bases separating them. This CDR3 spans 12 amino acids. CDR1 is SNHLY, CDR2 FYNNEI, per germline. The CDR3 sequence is CASSDGEKTQYF. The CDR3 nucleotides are TGTGCCAGCAGTGATGGTGAGAAGACCCAGTACTTC.

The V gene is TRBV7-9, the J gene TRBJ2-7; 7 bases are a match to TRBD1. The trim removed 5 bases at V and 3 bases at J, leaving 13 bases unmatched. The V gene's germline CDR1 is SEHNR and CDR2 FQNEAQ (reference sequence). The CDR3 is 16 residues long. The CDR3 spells CASSREGTETFYEQYF. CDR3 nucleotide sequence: TGTGCCAGCAGCCGCGAAGGGACAGAGACCTTCTACGAGCAGTACTTC.

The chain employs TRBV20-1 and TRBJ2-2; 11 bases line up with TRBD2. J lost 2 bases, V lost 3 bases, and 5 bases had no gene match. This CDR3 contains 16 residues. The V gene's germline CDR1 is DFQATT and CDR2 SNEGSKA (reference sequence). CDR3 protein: CSASLGLAVNTGELFF. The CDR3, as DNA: TGCAGTGCTAGTTTGGGACTAGCGGTTAACACCGGGGAGCTGTTTTTT.

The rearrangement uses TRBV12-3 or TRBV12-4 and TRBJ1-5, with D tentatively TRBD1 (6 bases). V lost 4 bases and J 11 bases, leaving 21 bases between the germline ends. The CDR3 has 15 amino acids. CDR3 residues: CASSSLGQPPGSQHF. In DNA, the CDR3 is TGTGCCAGCAGTTCCCTCGGACAGCCTCCAGGGTCCCAGCATTTT.

The CDR3 sequence: CAIRSGGSTTSYNEQFF. The CDR3, as DNA: TGTGCCATCAGATCTGGCGGATCCACCACCTCCTACAATGAGCAGTTCTTC. The rearrangement uses TRBV10-3 and TRBJ2-1; no definite D call. The V gene's germline CDR1 is ENHRY and CDR2 SYGVKD. The CDR3 has 17 amino acids. Trimming stripped 6 bases from V and 0 bases from J, with 18 bases between.

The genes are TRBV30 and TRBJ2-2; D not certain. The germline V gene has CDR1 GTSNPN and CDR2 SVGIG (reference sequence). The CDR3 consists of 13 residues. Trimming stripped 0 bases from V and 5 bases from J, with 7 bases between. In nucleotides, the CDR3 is TGTGCCTGGAGTGTACTGAGAACCGGGGAGCTGTTTTTT. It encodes CAWSVLRTGELFF.